What follows are 21 T cell receptor beta chains derived from one specimen sequenced in a study of early T cells in non-severe SARS-CoV-2 infection. One entry per CDR3 protein results from TCRdb running MiXCR on the 5' RACE reads. Here the sample spans 30,000 to 35,000 distinct CDR3 sequences, about 7% being singletons. Here the sequenced sample was whole blood, taken at baseline. These receptors were collected from an adult who was a healthcare worker with PCR-confirmed SARS-CoV-2 infection or an uninfected control (not recorded which).

The chain couples TRBV4-3 to TRBJ1-1; TRBD1 is a possible D gene (6 bases). CDR3 size: 17 residues. Germline values: CDR1 LGHNA, CDR2 YSLEER. V lost 0 bases to trimming and J lost 10 bases, with 24 bases between them. The CDR3 region is CASSQDLGAAGAFGAFF. The CDR3 DNA sequence: TGCGCCAGCAGCCAAGATCTCGGCGCCGCGGGGGCCTTTGGAGCTTTCTTT.

The J gene is TRBJ1-1, the V gene TRBV3-1, with D unclear. Germline lookup yields CDR1 LGHDT and CDR2 YNNKEL (reference sequence). This CDR3 is built from 13 residues. The V end lost 1 base, the J end lost 0 bases, and 3 bases lay between the germline ends. In nucleotides, the CDR3 is TGTGCCAGCAGCCAAGCTCTGAACACTGAAGCTTTCTTT. Translating gives CASSQALNTEAFF.

The rearrangement links TRBV7-2 to TRBJ2-5; the D is unclear. V was cut by 3 bases and J by 5 bases, with 10 bases left in between. The CDR3 totals 13 residues. Germline-derived CDR1 and CDR2 are SGHTA and FQGNSA. The CDR3 sequence is CASSLAVMETQYF. Here the CDR3 DNA reads TGTGCCAGCAGCTTGGCAGTTATGGAGACCCAGTACTTC.

V usage is TRBV5-1 and J usage is TRBJ2-3, with D perhaps matching TRBD1 (5 bases). The germline V gene has CDR1 SGHRS and CDR2 YFSETQ. The CDR3 contains 14 residues. The germline V and J ends were trimmed by 1 base and 3 bases, with 9 bases remaining between them. In DNA form, the CDR3 reads TGCGCCAGCAGCTTGATGTGGACAACAGATACGCAGTATTTT. It translates to CASSLMWTTDTQYF. The full variable domain, with the rest looked up from reference TRBV5-1 and TRBJ2-3, is KAGVTQTPRYLIKTRGQQVTLSCSPISGHRSVSWYQQTPGQGLQFLFEYFSETQRNKGNFPGRFSGRQFSNSRSEMNVSTLELGDSALYLCASSLMWTTDTQYFGPGTRLTVL.

This clonotype has ten or more counts. V usage is TRBV2 and J usage is TRBJ2-5; possible D gene TRBD1, 6 bases. The germline V gene has CDR1 SNHLY and CDR2 FYNNEI. This CDR3 is built from 14 residues. The germline V and J ends were trimmed by 8 bases and 4 bases, with 17 bases remaining between them. CDR3 bases: TGTGCCAGCCCGAAGACAGGCCCCCCAGAGACCCAGTACTTC. Residues: CASPKTGPPETQYF.

This clonotype was seen a handful of times. CDR3 sequence (DNA): TGTGCCAGCAGCTTGGAGACTAGCGGAGACAATGAGCAGTTCTTC. It encodes CASSLETSGDNEQFF. This chain joins TRBV7-6 and TRBJ2-1, with 9 bases fitting TRBD2. This CDR3 region has 15 residues. After removal of 3 bases from V and 5 bases from J, the junction contained 5 bases not matched to a gene. Germline-derived CDR1 and CDR2 are SGHVS and FNYEAQ.

Only a few counts were recorded for this clonotype. The chain is built from TRBV5-1 and TRBJ1-1; D is uncertain. CDR1 and CDR2 (germline): SGHRS, YFSETQ. V gave up 0 bases and J gave up 1 base, with 13 bases separating them. The CDR3 runs 16 residues. The CDR3 DNA follows: TGCGCCAGCAGCTTGGTAGGGTTGACGGCGAACACTGAAGCTTTCTTT. This codes for CASSLVGLTANTEAFF.

The chain has TRBV19 and TRBJ2-3; no clear D gene. Germline V gene data show CDR1 as LNHDA and CDR2 as SQIVND (reference sequence). Trimming removed 7 bases from V and 4 bases from J, with 6 bases in between. The CDR3 is 11 amino acids. CDR3 DNA: TGTGCCAGTACTGGGCCAGATACGCAGTATTTT. Protein product: CASTGPDTQYF. Full variable domain (outside the CDR3, taken from reference TRBV19 and TRBJ2-3): DGGITQSPKYLFRKEGQNVTLSCEQNLNHDAMYWYRQDPGQGLRLIYYSQIVNDFQKGDIAEGYSVSREKKESFPLTVTSAQKNPTAFYLCASTGPDTQYFGPGTRLTVL.

The genes are TRBV5-1 and TRBJ1-6; 9 bases fit TRBD1. Per germline, CDR1 SGHRS and CDR2 YFSETQ. The length of the CDR3 is 15 residues. V lost 2 bases to trimming and J lost 6 bases; unmatched junction nucleotides: 3. The CDR3 reads CASSLQGAGNSPLHF. In DNA form, the CDR3 reads TGCGCCAGCAGCTTACAGGGGGCTGGTAATTCACCCCTCCACTTT. The full variable domain, its missing parts supplied by reference TRBV5-1 and TRBJ1-6, is KAGVTQTPRYLIKTRGQQVTLSCSPISGHRSVSWYQQTPGQGLQFLFEYFSETQRNKGNFPGRFSGRQFSNSRSEMNVSTLELGDSALYLCASSLQGAGNSPLHFGNGTRLTVT.

This clonotype appeared many times. This chain connects TRBV20-1 to TRBJ1-1; D remains ambiguous. Trimming shortened V by 3 bases and J by 0 bases, and 8 bases separated the two germline ends. Germline-derived CDR1 and CDR2 are DFQATT and SNEGSKA (reference sequence). The CDR3 runs to 13 residues. CDR3 bases: TGCAGTGCTAGCGACGGTCTGAACACTGAAGCTTTCTTT. Translation gives CSASDGLNTEAFF.

The table lists this clonotype with many counts. This sequence joins TRBV6-5 and TRBJ2-1, with D possibly matching TRBD1 (6 bases). Per the germline V gene, CDR1 is MNHEY and CDR2 is SVGAGI. CDR3 size: 14 residues. V was pared by 4 bases and J by 5 bases, with 12 bases between. This chain's CDR3 is CASSFRGPDNEQFF. Here the CDR3 DNA reads TGTGCCAGCAGTTTCAGGGGACCGGACAATGAGCAGTTCTTC.

This clonotype was counted many times. This rearrangement joins TRBV6-6 to TRBJ2-7, with D possibly being TRBD2 (5 bases). V dropped 6 bases and J dropped 9 bases, with 12 bases sitting between them. Germline V gene sequence: CDR1 MNHNY, CDR2 SVGAGI (reference sequence). The CDR3 loop spans 11 amino acids. As DNA, the CDR3 is TGTGCCAGCAGGGGAGACTTGGGGCAGTACGTC. Encoded protein: CASRGDLGQYV.

This clonotype was detected many times. V is TRBV24-1 and J is TRBJ2-2; maybe TRBD1 (6 bases). Trimming left V 4 bases short and J 0 bases short, with 11 bases between. Germline values: CDR1 KGHDR, CDR2 SFDVKD. This CDR3 has 16 residues. The CDR3 DNA reads TGTGCCACCAGTGAACCGACAGGAGCGAACACCGGGGAGCTGTTTTTT. The encoded protein is CATSEPTGANTGELFF.

This clonotype showed up many times. The chain carries TRBV19 and TRBJ1-1; unclear D gene. The CDR3 sequence is 13 residues long. V was trimmed by 1 base and J by 1 base, leaving 4 bases between them. Germline CDR1 is LNHDA and CDR2 is SQIVND (reference sequence). CDR3 bases: TGTGCCAGTAGTATAGGTGGGAACACTGAAGCTTTCTTT. Protein: CASSIGGNTEAFF.

The chain joins TRBV7-6 to TRBJ2-2; 11 bases are a match to TRBD2. Per germline, CDR1 SGHVS and CDR2 FNYEAQ. The CDR3 length is 17 residues. Trimming took 2 bases from V and 7 from J; bases not matched to a gene: 9. Here the CDR3 reads CASSLTLLAGEGGELFF. In DNA, the CDR3 is TGTGCCAGCAGCTTAACTCTACTAGCGGGAGAGGGCGGGGAGCTGTTTTTT.

This clonotype was picked up a small number of times. The chain is built from TRBV29-1 and TRBJ2-2; no clear D. CDR3 length: 13 residues. Germline CDR1 reads SQVTM; CDR2 reads ANQGSEA. The V end was cut by 3 bases, the J end by 1 base, with 6 bases between. CDR3 in DNA: TGCAGCGTTGACTGGCGGAACACCGGGGAGCTGTTTTTT. It yields the protein CSVDWRNTGELFF.

The chain has TRBV7-2 and TRBJ1-5; no definite D call. V lost 0 bases to trimming and J lost 2 bases, with 8 bases between them. The CDR3 spans 15 residues. Germline CDR1 reads SGHTA; CDR2 reads FQGNSA. The CDR3 nucleotides read TGTGCCAGCAGCTTAGCGGCGAGAGGCAATCAGCCCCAGCATTTT. This gives the protein CASSLAARGNQPQHF.

This clonotype occurred many times. The DNA of the CDR3 is TGTGCCAGCAGTTTCCAGGTTGGCTACACCTTC. It translates to CASSFQVGYTF. The chain combines TRBV12-3 or TRBV12-4 with TRBJ1-2; D call uncertain. CDR3 size: 11 residues. Trimming took 3 bases from V and 7 from J, leaving 6 bases between them.

This clonotype has more than one count but fewer than ten. The chain recombines TRBV25-1 with TRBJ2-3; 15 positions agree with TRBD2. The CDR3 is made up of 18 amino acids. Trimming removed 5 bases from V and 0 bases from J; junction bases left unmatched: 6. Per the germline V gene, CDR1 is MGHDK and CDR2 is SYGVNS. CDR3 residues: CASSLSGTSGRSTDTQYF. The CDR3, as DNA: TGTGCCAGCAGTTTGTCCGGGACTAGCGGGAGGAGCACAGATACGCAGTATTTT.

This clonotype was seen at least ten times. CDR3 amino acids: CASAGQRNEQFF. Written as DNA, the CDR3 is TGTGCCAGCGCGGGCCAGAGGAATGAGCAGTTCTTC. The chain uses TRBV6-2 or TRBV6-3 and TRBJ2-1; TRBD2 might be the D (5 bases). CDR3 size: 12 residues. Germline loops: CDR1 MNHEY, CDR2 SVGEGT. With 8 bases removed from V and 7 bases from J, the gap between germline ends came to 12 bases.

In its sample, this clonotype was seen a few times. The V gene is TRBV28, the J gene TRBJ1-2, with 7 positions matching TRBD1. Germline V gives CDR1 MDHEN, CDR2 SYDVKM. After removal of 4 bases from V and 4 bases from J, the junction contained 9 bases not matched to a gene. This CDR3 contains 15 residues. Written as DNA, the CDR3 is TGTGCCAGCAGTTCCTCGACAGGGTGGGGCTATGGCTACACCTTC. This gives the protein CASSSSTGWGYGYTF.